A few counts support the clone carrying this T cell receptor (beta chain). Antigen: not known. The data derive from a study of early T cells in non-severe SARS-CoV-2 infection. Whole-study context: Investigators sequenced bulk RNA drawn from unsorted whole blood, and chains remained unpaired. Findings and limits, study-wide: CD4 and private specificities were missed by VDJdb matching, which favored anti-spike CD8 responses.

Trimming stripped 4 bases from V and 4 bases from J, with 9 bases between. This CDR3 contains 12 residues. CDR1 is SGHDT and CDR2 is YYEEEE in the germline V gene. Unique molecular identifier tags were affixed to discrete cDNA molecules. TCRdb reanalysed the 5' RACE reads using MiXCR and keeps one entry per CDR3 protein. The sample has 55,000 to 75,000 distinct CDR3 sequences; approximately 9.1% are singletons. The starting material was whole blood, obtained at baseline. This rearrangement joins TRBV5-6 to TRBJ2-7; no clear D gene. This clonotype originated in an adult who was a healthcare worker with PCR-confirmed SARS-CoV-2 infection or an uninfected control (not recorded which). The CDR3 reads CASSTGRYEQYF. Here the CDR3 DNA reads TGTGCCAGCAGCACCGGACGGTACGAGCAGTACTTC.